This TCR beta chain stems from a study of cytomegalovirus exposure and HLA in healthy donors. Study-wide findings and caveats: Cytomegalovirus status, reportedly, was diagnosed with high specificity and sensitivity by the classifier. As confirmed in vitro, a few CMV-associated chains were specific for CMV antigens.

Concerning this clone: The antigen remains unidentified.

The CDR3 spans 13 residues. The V gene lost 4 bases and the J gene lost 5 bases, with 15 bases spanning the gap. Germline V lookup: CDR1 SQVTM, CDR2 ANQGSEA. Sequenced by immunoSEQ multiplex PCR; TCRdb stores in-frame clones only, minus some. Of 90,000 to 150,000 clones in the sample, roughly 86% were seen once. The chain links TRBV29-1 to TRBJ2-7; TRBD2 is a possible D gene (6 bases). The sequence derives from a man aged 18-30 years in good health and CMV-seronegative. The sample consisted of PBMCs. The CDR3 region has the DNA TGCAGCGTTGGCACAGGCGCGGGGAACGAGCAGTACTTC. This gives the protein CSVGTGAGNEQYF.